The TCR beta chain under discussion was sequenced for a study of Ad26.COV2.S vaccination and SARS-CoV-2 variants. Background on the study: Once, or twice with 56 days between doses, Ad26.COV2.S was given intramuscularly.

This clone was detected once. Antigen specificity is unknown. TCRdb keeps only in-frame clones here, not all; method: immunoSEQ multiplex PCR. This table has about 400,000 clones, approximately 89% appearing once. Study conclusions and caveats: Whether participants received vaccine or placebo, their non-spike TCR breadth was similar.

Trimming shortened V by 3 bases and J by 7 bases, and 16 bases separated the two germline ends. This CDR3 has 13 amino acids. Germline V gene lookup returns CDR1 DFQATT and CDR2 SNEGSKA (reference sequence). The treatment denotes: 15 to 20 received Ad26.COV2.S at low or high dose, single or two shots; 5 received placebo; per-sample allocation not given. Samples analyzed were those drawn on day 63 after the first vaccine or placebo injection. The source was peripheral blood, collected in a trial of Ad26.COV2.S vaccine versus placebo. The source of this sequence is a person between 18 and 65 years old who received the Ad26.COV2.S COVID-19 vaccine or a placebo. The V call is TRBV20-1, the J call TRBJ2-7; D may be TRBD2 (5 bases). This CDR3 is CSASIPGPGEQYF. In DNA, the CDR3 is TGCAGTGCTAGTATCCCTGGCCCGGGGGAGCAGTACTTC.